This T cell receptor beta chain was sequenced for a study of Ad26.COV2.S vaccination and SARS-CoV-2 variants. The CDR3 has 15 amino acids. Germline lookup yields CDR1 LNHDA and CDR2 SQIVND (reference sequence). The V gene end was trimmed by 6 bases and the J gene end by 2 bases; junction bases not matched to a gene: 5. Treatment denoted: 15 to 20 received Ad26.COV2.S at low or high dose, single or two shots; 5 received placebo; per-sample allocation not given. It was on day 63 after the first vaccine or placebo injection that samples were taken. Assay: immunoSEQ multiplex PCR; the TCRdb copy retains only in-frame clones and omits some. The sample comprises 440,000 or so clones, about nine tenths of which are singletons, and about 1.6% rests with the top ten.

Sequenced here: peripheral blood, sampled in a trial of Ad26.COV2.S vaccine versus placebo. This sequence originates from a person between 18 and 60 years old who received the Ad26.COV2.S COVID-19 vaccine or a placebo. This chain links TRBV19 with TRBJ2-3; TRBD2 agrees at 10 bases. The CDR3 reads CASSRTSGDTDTQYF. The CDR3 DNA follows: TGTGCCAGTAGCCGGACTAGCGGAGACACAGATACGCAGTATTTT.